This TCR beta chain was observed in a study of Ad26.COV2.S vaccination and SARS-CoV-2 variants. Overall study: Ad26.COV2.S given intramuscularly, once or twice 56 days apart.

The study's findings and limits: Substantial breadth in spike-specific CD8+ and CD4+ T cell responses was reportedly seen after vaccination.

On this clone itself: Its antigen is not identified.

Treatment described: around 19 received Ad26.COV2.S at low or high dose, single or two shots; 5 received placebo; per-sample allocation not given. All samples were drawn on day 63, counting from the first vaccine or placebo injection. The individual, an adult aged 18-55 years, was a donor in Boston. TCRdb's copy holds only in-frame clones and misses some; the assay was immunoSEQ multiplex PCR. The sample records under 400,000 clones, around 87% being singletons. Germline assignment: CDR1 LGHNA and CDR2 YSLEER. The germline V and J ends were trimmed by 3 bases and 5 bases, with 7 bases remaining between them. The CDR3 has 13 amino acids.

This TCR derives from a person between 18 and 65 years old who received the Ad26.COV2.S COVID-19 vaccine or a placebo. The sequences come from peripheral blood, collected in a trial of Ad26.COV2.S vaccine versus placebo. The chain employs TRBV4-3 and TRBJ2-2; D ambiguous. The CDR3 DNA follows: TGCGCCAGCAGCCACGTTTGGACCGGGGAGCTGTTTTTT. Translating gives CASSHVWTGELFF.